This TCR beta chain was recovered during a study of OX40 agonist ivuxolimab in advanced cancers. Any history of autoimmune disease or systemic immunosuppression disqualified patients. Profiled with immunoSEQ multiplex PCR; TCRdb holds only in-frame clones, not every one. The data contain tens of thousands of clones, about 89% of them singletons. The CDR3 has 18 amino acids. In germline, CDR1 is SGHTA, CDR2 FQGNSA. V was trimmed by 1 base and J by 0 bases, leaving 16 bases between them. The gene calls are TRBV7-2 and TRBJ1-3, with D tentatively TRBD1 (6 bases). Here the sequenced sample was CD4+ or CD8+ T cells sorted from blood, taken in a trial of the OX40 agonist ivuxolimab. This clonotype was sampled from an adult with an advanced solid tumor such as melanoma, head and neck, liver or kidney cancer. The chain's CDR3 is CASSLGREGGSSGNTIYF. The CDR3 nucleotides are TGTGCCAGCAGCTTAGGTAGAGAGGGGGGAAGCTCTGGAAACACCATATATTTT. The variable domain in full, completed from reference TRBV7-2 and TRBJ1-3, reads GAGVSQSPSNKVTEKGKDVELRCDPISGHTALYWYRQSLGQGLEFLIYFQGNSAPDKSGLPSDRFSAERTGGSVSTLTIQRTQQEDSAVYLCASSLGREGGSSGNTIYFGEGSWLTVV.